The next 15 T cell receptor beta chains were all read from a single sample in a study of blood T cells in healthy people across ages. Through a sample-barcoded 5' primer and a J-beta primer mix, a second PCR was run for 7 to 11 cycles. TCRdb called the 5' RACE reads again in MiXCR, with one record for every CDR3 protein. Among around 870,000 distinct CDR3 sequences listed, around 26% were seen once. Sequencing input: blood. The receptor set was obtained from an elderly woman in good health.

The chain uses TRBV14 and TRBJ2-7, with D possibly being TRBD1 (5 bases). CDR3 length equals 14 residues. Trimming took 8 bases from V and 5 from J, leaving 19 bases between them. CDR1 SGHDN and CDR2 FVKESK come from the germline V gene. The CDR3 DNA follows: TGTGCCAGCGGCCGCAAAGCAGGGTCCCACGAGCAGTACTTC. Translation: CASGRKAGSHEQYF.

This clonotype appeared a few times. The chain joins TRBV14 to TRBJ1-2; D is uncertain. V was pared by 0 bases and J by 3 bases, with 5 bases between. The CDR3 extends over 13 amino acids. Germline V gene sequence: CDR1 SGHDN, CDR2 FVKESK. The CDR3 DNA is TGTGCCAGCAGCCAAGAAGTCTACTATGGCTACACCTTC. Translating it yields CASSQEVYYGYTF.

The CDR3 bases are TGTGCCAGCAGTTTTGGGACAGGCCGGGAGCAGTTCTTC. Its protein is CASSFGTGREQFF. The V gene is TRBV12-3 or TRBV12-4, the J gene TRBJ2-1, with 8 nucleotides matching TRBD1. After removal of 3 bases from V and 10 bases from J, the junction contained 5 bases not matched to a gene. There are 13 residues in the CDR3.

This clonotype was detected only a few times. This may stem from a read error, because a much larger clone lies one nucleotide away. The chain couples TRBV12-3 or TRBV12-4 to TRBJ1-2; 7 bases agree with TRBD1. The length of the CDR3 is 13 residues. J was trimmed by 4 bases and V by 5 bases; bases with no gene match: 4. The CDR3 DNA follows: TGTGCCAGCAGTCCACAGGGGTGCTATGGCTACACCTTC. This encodes CASSPQGCYGYTF.

Ten or more counts support this clonotype. The chain employs TRBV4-3 and TRBJ2-3; 11 bases map to TRBD2. The CDR3 extends over 17 amino acids. Per germline, CDR1 LGHNA and CDR2 YSLEER. The trim removed 1 base at V and 8 bases at J, leaving 11 bases unmatched. The CDR3 DNA is TGCGCCAGCAGCCAAGTTCTTAGCGGGGGGGATTTGGTTACGCAGTATTTT. Translated, it gives CASSQVLSGGDLVTQYF.

About this clonotype itself: A much more abundant neighbour one base away suggests this may be a read error. The rearrangement joins TRBV6-6 to TRBJ1-2; D is perhaps TRBD1 (6 bases). The CDR3 totals 16 residues. Germline V gene lookup returns CDR1 MNHNY and CDR2 SVGAGI (reference sequence). The CDR3 sequence: CASSYGQGLLNYGHTF. The DNA for the CDR3 is TGTGCCAGCAGTTACGGTCAGGGGCTCCTTAACTATGGCCACACCTTC.

The chain couples TRBV11-3 to TRBJ2-1; 11 nucleotides align to TRBD2. The J call is in doubt because the DNA end fits TRBJ2-7 better. Germline CDR1 is SGHNT and CDR2 is YENEEA. CDR3 length: 17 residues. CDR3 nucleotide sequence: TGTGCCAGCAGCTTCTCCCTGGCTAGCGGGGGGTACAATGAGCAGTACTTC. The encoded protein is CASSFSLASGGYNEQYF.

This clonotype turned up a few times. The chain combines TRBV20-1 with TRBJ1-4, with D possibly being TRBD1 (5 bases). The V gene lost 6 bases and the J gene lost 10 bases, with 15 bases spanning the gap. The CDR3 covers 12 residues. Germline lookup yields CDR1 DFQATT and CDR2 SNEGSKA (reference sequence). This CDR3 reads CSAQAQAGKLFF. As DNA, the CDR3 is TGCAGTGCCCAGGCACAGGCGGGAAAACTGTTTTTT.

In its sample, this clonotype was seen many times. The chain combines TRBV6-5 with TRBJ1-2, with no clear D. Germline CDR1 reads MNHEY; CDR2 reads SVGAGI. The CDR3 contains 15 residues. Trimming shortened V by 0 bases and J by 8 bases, and 16 bases separated the two germline ends. CDR3 amino acids: CASSYSTQVGYGYTF. In DNA, the CDR3 is TGTGCCAGCAGTTACTCGACGCAGGTCGGATACGGCTACACCTTC.

Many counts were recorded for this clonotype. V usage is TRBV7-2 and J usage is TRBJ2-5; D perhaps matches TRBD1 (6 bases). The CDR3 contains 14 residues. Trimming shortened V by 4 bases and J by 5 bases, and 14 bases separated the two germline ends. The germline CDR1 and CDR2 sequences are SGHTA and FQGNSA. CDR3 sequence reads: CASSSRGGLETQYF. The DNA for the CDR3 is TGTGCCAGCAGCTCCAGGGGTGGGTTGGAGACCCAGTACTTC. The whole variable domain, remainder taken from reference TRBV7-2 and TRBJ2-5, is GAGVSQSPSNKVTEKGKDVELRCDPISGHTALYWYRQSLGQGLEFLIYFQGNSAPDKSGLPSDRFSAERTGGSVSTLTIQRTQQEDSAVYLCASSSRGGLETQYFGPGTRLLVL.

J is TRBJ2-7 and V is TRBV5-5; no reliable D call. V was cut by 0 bases and J by 0 bases, with 16 bases left in between. CDR3 length: 17 amino acids. Germline CDR1 and CDR2: SGHKS and YYEKEE (reference sequence). The CDR3: CASSLDIGSASSYEQYF. The CDR3, as DNA: TGTGCCAGCAGCTTGGATATCGGCAGCGCCAGCTCCTACGAGCAGTACTTC.

The chain carries TRBV6-2 or TRBV6-3 and TRBJ2-7; tentatively, D is TRBD1 (5 bases). The CDR3 covers 15 residues. Germline values: CDR1 MNHEY, CDR2 SVGEGT. The V end was cut by 0 bases, the J end by 7 bases, with 16 bases between. The CDR3: CASSYSGAARHEQYF. The DNA of the CDR3 is TGTGCCAGCAGTTACTCTGGGGCAGCCCGGCATGAGCAGTACTTC.

This clonotype has just a few counts. V gene TRBV27 combines with J gene TRBJ1-1; D remains unclear. The CDR3 is 14 amino acids. Germline V gene lookup returns CDR1 MNHEY and CDR2 SMNVEV (reference sequence). V shed 0 bases and J shed 5 bases, with 10 bases lying between them. In DNA, the CDR3 is TGTGCCAGCAGTTTATCCCAACGGCCAACTGAAGCTTTCTTT. Protein sequence: CASSLSQRPTEAFF.

In DNA, the CDR3 is TGTGCCATCAGAGGGGAGGGGGCGCGTGGCTACACCTTC. It translates to CAIRGEGARGYTF. The V gene is TRBV10-3, the J gene TRBJ1-2; TRBD1 matches 7 bases. The CDR3 contains 13 residues. Germline V lookup: CDR1 ENHRY, CDR2 SYGVKD. V dropped 6 bases and J dropped 7; count of bases not matched to a gene: 8.

A note on this clonotype: This could be a read error, since a much larger clone is one nucleotide away. V gene TRBV3-1 combines with J gene TRBJ1-2; possibly TRBD1 for D (5 bases). Germline loops: CDR1 LGHDT, CDR2 YNNKEL (reference sequence). V was cut by 1 base and J by 4 bases, with 16 bases left in between. This CDR3 has 16 residues. This CDR3 reads CASSQGGAATGYGYTF. In DNA form, the CDR3 reads TGTGCCAGCAGCCAAGGAGGGGCAGCTACTGGCTATGGCTACACCTTC.